This TCR beta chain was captured by sequencing in a study of blood T cell repertoires in COVID-19. Turning to the study itself: Sample material is recorded as cDNA or gDNA derived from T cells, B-cell-depleted T cells, or PBMCs.

Authors' methods: Researchers report that nucleated cell counts were estimated from reference gene primer amplification. Only in-frame clones appear in the TCRdb table, and some are missing; sequencing was by immunoSEQ multiplex PCR. That table is the source of V, J and clone size, and D and trimming were worked out from the DNA. This sample has about 200,000 clones, with about nine tenths found just once. Each participant's cohort was designated according to participant-reported clinical history. The sequence derives from a woman in her twenties or thirties with acute COVID-19. Sequencing was performed on PBMCs or T cells enriched from blood (not recorded which).

This CDR3 is CASRTGTEVTEAFF. The CDR3 DNA is TGTGCCAGCAGAACCGGGACAGAGGTCACTGAAGCTTTCTTT. The chain recombines TRBV2 with TRBJ1-1; 7 bases align to TRBD1. Germline CDR1 is SNHLY and CDR2 is FYNNEI. V shed 6 bases, J shed 4 bases, and the junction held 8 bases outside the gene matches. The CDR3 runs 14 residues.